This paragraph covers one T cell receptor beta chain sequence. Its antigen remains undetermined. The record has no base qualities; no much larger clone is one base away. These data are taken from a study of beta chain features in type 1 diabetes (dated by TCRdb to the late 2010s). Notes on the research overall: Patients and healthy donors did not differ in mean age, gender distribution, total cell number or subset yield. Regulatory and stem cell-like memory subsets were obtained from only 8 patients and roughly 8 healthy donors, while naive and central memory subsets were obtained from all 30 or so donors. The study compared TCRB repertoires of sorted circulating CD4+ T cell subsets between recently diagnosed type 1 diabetes patients and matched healthy donors. A total of 90 million to 120 million sorted cells were examined across all samples, and a strong correlation was observed between cell number per subset and RNA yield.

Results the study describes overall, beyond this receptor: Because cDNA rather than genomic DNA was sequenced, highly expressing activated cells could have been over-represented, although no difference in activation and CD3 levels was found between groups. The naive, central memory and regulatory TCRB repertoires appeared to resemble one another more closely among patients than among healthy donors. Shorter templates might have been favored by PCR, but patient and control samples were amplified and corrected together, so both groups would have been affected equally by any skew. Because small numbers of individuals were included in the HLA sub-analyses, any influence of HLA type on TCRB rearrangement was left unresolved. In all four CD4+ subsets, TCRB CDR3 length was moderately but significantly shorter in type 1 diabetes patients. At VDJ recombination sites, patients with type 1 diabetes made fewer insertions and deleted more nucleotides, a pattern implying thymic rearrangement abnormalities.

From a lookup of the germline V gene (reference sequence), CDR1 and CDR2 are LNHNV and YYDKDF. Including cysteine and phenylalanine, the CDR3 has 16 amino acids. Only the CDR3 DNA stays, 48 bases, in frame from base 1. V drops 0 bases and J drops 3 bases, leaving 14 bases in between. From each donor, a single peripheral blood sample of about 120 mL on average was drawn into heparinised tubes. Naive, central memory, regulatory and stem cell-like memory CD4+ T cells were sorted on a BD FACSAria II using a panel including CD45RO, CCR7, CD25, CD127, CD95 and CD27. A purity above 98% was achieved for all sorted populations. PBMCs were isolated immediately by Lymphoprep density gradient centrifugation and stained directly without culture. To minimize batch effects, samples were stained and sorted in pairs, one healthy donor with one patient per experiment. The High Capacity cDNA Reverse Transcription Kit was used to reverse transcribe all of the isolated RNA, meaning that expressed TCRB transcripts were what got sequenced. Deep immunoSEQ sequencing was applied to naive, central memory and regulatory T cell samples, giving an average of around 4 million total reads per sample. Sorted cells were lysed in RLT buffer, and RNA was extracted using DNase-treated RNeasy Micro or Mini kits according to cell number. To prevent cross-contamination, every cell subset was processed on its own, while patient and healthy donor samples were processed together. The immunoSEQ multiplex PCR was used to amplify TCRB sequences from cDNA, yielding 87-bp fragments that span the CDR3 region. Amplicons were sequenced on the Illumina HiSeq platform. Per the authors' processing: PCR bias was computationally corrected using synthetic template baselines, reads within Hamming distance 2 were collapsed, and singletons that could not be merged were discarded. Reads were aligned to IMGT to assign V, D and J genes, CDR3 length, and insertions or deletions at six rearrangement sites. Within each subset, clonotype counts were normalized to sorted cell number, after which true diversity and Gini coefficients were computed with the tcR R package. The overlap coefficient, calculated on TCRB nucleotide sequences, was used to quantify repertoire sharing. Out-of-frame TCRB sequences from naive cells were analyzed as a proxy for the pre-selection repertoire. Drawn from immuneACCESS, this table holds only the in-frame rearrangements with V and J called that TCRdb kept. Clones are partly lost; checked studies trace under half to an unresolved V gene and leave the rest unexplained. Clone size and V and J calls were adopted from that table, with D and trimming inferred from the DNA. The sample includes 240,000 or so clones, with around 21% observed a single time. The ten largest clones take up around 0.03% of the sample.

The receptor comes from a woman between 40 and 55 years old with type 1 diabetes. The chain was built from TRBV15 and TRBJ1-1; a tentative D call is TRBD1 (6 bases match). Input material: naive CD4+ T cells from blood. In the paper's terms, the cell subset or site label means: true naive CD4+ T cells. The CDR3 here reads CATSRDRTGWDTEAFF. The base sequence is TGTGCCACCAGCAGAGATCGTACAGGGTGGGACACTGAAGCTTTCTTT.